The 30 T cell receptor beta chains below were found in one sample sequenced in a study of vaccination and CD4 T cells after COVID-19. These receptors' targets are unknown. Oncomine TCR Beta short-read sequencing was applied to DNA from cultured CD4+ T cells. TCRdb re-called the PCR reads through MiXCR, storing one row per CDR3 protein. The repertoire holds some 10,000 distinct CDR3 sequences, with approximately 60% as singletons. Treatment noted: approximately nine-day PBMC culture with coronavirus spike peptide pools or control peptides (ViraFEST assay). The specimen was CD4+ T cells from blood, cultured in vitro. These receptors were obtained from a human donor who had recovered from COVID-19.

The sample holds one count of this clonotype. The CDR3 DNA is TGTGCCAGTAGTATTGTGTTCGGAGAACCCGGAAACACCATATATTTT. Its translation is CASSIVFGEPGNTIYF. The chain joins TRBV19 to TRBJ1-3, with D uncertain. CDR3 length equals 16 residues. Trimming cost V 3 bases and J 4 bases, with 16 bases left between them. Looked up from germline, CDR1 is LNHDA and CDR2 is SQIVND (reference sequence).

This clonotype turned up a few times. The chain recombines TRBV30 with TRBJ1-2; 7 bases are shared with TRBD1. Germline V lookup: CDR1 GTSNPN, CDR2 SVGIG (reference sequence). The CDR3 contains 15 residues. The V and J ends lost 2 bases and 2 bases, in that order; junction bases with no gene match: 8. In DNA, the CDR3 is TGTGCCTGGAGTAGGGGGCGGGACGGAAACTATGGCTACACCTTC. Translated: CAWSRGRDGNYGYTF. The full variable domain, with the rest looked up from reference TRBV30 and TRBJ1-2, is SQTIHQWPATLVQPVGSPLSLECTVEGTSNPNLYWYRQAAGRGLQLLFYSVGIGQISSEVPQNLSASRPQDRQFILSSKKLLLSDSGFYLCAWSRGRDGNYGYTFGSGTRLTVV.

The chain uses TRBV7-8 and TRBJ2-7; TRBD2 agrees at 7 bases. The V segment lost 5 bases and the J segment 0 bases; nucleotides outside the gene matches: 7. There are 15 residues in the CDR3. CDR1 is SGHVS, CDR2 FQNEAQ, per germline. The CDR3 nucleotides read TGTGCCAGCAGCCCGGGGGGAATGAGCTCCTACGAGCAGTACTTC. Encoded protein: CASSPGGMSSYEQYF.

The sample holds one count of this clonotype. This CDR3 reads CATQRGRTTDTQYF. DNA for the CDR3: TGTGCCACCCAAAGAGGGCGCACAACAGATACGCAGTATTTT. This chain links TRBV6-1 with TRBJ2-3, with D maybe TRBD2 (5 bases). Germline assignment: CDR1 MNHNS and CDR2 SASEGT. V lost 10 bases, J lost 3 bases, and 17 bases lay in between. The length of the CDR3 is 14 residues.

In this sample, this clonotype turned up a few times. V usage is TRBV7-2 and J usage is TRBJ1-5, with D uncertain. The CDR3 runs to 15 residues. Trimming left V 0 bases short and J 3 bases short, with 9 bases between. The germline V gene has CDR1 SGHTA and CDR2 FQGNSA. CDR3 protein: CASSLAAGLNQPQHF. The DNA of the CDR3 is TGTGCCAGCAGCTTAGCTGCAGGTCTCAATCAGCCCCAGCATTTT.

This clonotype was found a few times. The V call is TRBV4-1, the J call TRBJ1-5; D is uncertain. Germline-derived CDR1 and CDR2 are MGHRA and YSYEKL. Trimming cost V 0 bases and J 3 bases, with 9 bases left between them. This CDR3 has 15 amino acids. Here the CDR3 reads CASSQDYPYNQPQHF. CDR3 nucleotides: TGCGCCAGCAGCCAAGATTACCCTTACAATCAGCCCCAGCATTTT.

The V gene is TRBV19, the J gene TRBJ1-1; no clear D gene. Trimming shortened V by 7 bases and J by 0 bases, and 12 bases separated the two germline ends. The V gene's germline CDR1 is LNHDA and CDR2 SQIVND (reference sequence). This CDR3 has 14 residues. The CDR3 sequence: CASIPSTVNTEAFF. CDR3 nucleotides: TGTGCCAGTATCCCAAGTACGGTGAACACTGAAGCTTTCTTT. Complete variable domain (other parts from reference TRBV19 and TRBJ1-1): DGGITQSPKYLFRKEGQNVTLSCEQNLNHDAMYWYRQDPGQGLRLIYYSQIVNDFQKGDIAEGYSVSREKKESFPLTVTSAQKNPTAFYLCASIPSTVNTEAFFGQGTRLTVV.

The CDR3 spells CASRGVMNTEAFF. DNA of the CDR3: TGCGCCAGCAGAGGGGTAATGAACACTGAAGCTTTCTTT. The rearrangement joins TRBV5-1 to TRBJ1-1; D perhaps matches TRBD1 (5 bases). Germline V gene sequence: CDR1 SGHRS, CDR2 YFSETQ. The CDR3 length is 13 residues. Trimming shortened V by 5 bases and J by 0 bases, and 8 bases separated the two germline ends.

The chain employs TRBV6-1 and TRBJ1-4, with TRBD1 as a possible D gene (5 bases). Between the trimmed V and J ends, which lost 7 bases and 5 bases, there was a span of 14 bases. Germline assignment: CDR1 MNHNS and CDR2 SASEGT. The length of the CDR3 is 14 residues. Here the CDR3 reads CASKDTGRNEKLFF. In DNA, the CDR3 is TGTGCCAGCAAGGACACAGGACGAAATGAAAAACTGTTTTTT.

This clonotype appeared a few times. This chain uses TRBV20-1 with TRBJ1-2; TRBD1 agrees at 8 bases. V lost 2 bases, J lost 6 bases, and 11 bases stayed unmatched. Germline V lookup: CDR1 DFQATT, CDR2 SNEGSKA (reference sequence). The CDR3 extends over 15 amino acids. CDR3 in DNA: TGCAGTGCTAGACCCTTCGACAGGGGAGGTCATGGCTACACCTTC. Encoded protein: CSARPFDRGGHGYTF.

This chain uses TRBV6-2 or TRBV6-3 with TRBJ1-2; the D gene is possibly TRBD1 (6 bases). Germline V gene lookup returns CDR1 MNHEY and CDR2 SVGEGT. The V end lost 5 bases, the J end lost 8 bases, and 15 bases lay between the germline ends. The CDR3 totals 13 residues. The CDR3 here is CASSLQGSFGYTF. In DNA, the CDR3 is TGTGCCAGCAGTCTACAGGGTTCTTTCGGCTACACCTTC.

This sequence joins TRBV2 and TRBJ1-2, with a possible D match to TRBD1 (5 bases). This CDR3 comprises 14 residues. V was clipped by 6 bases and J by 0 bases, with 11 bases between them. Germline V gene lookup returns CDR1 SNHLY and CDR2 FYNNEI. CDR3 nucleotides: TGTGCCAGCAGGAACGGGGGATCTAACTATGGCTACACCTTC. It codes for CASRNGGSNYGYTF.

The chain employs TRBV27 and TRBJ1-1, with D possibly being TRBD1 (5 bases). Germline values: CDR1 MNHEY, CDR2 SMNVEV (reference sequence). With 5 bases removed from V and 6 bases from J, the gap between germline ends came to 16 bases. The CDR3 is made up of 14 amino acids. CDR3 sequence (DNA): TGTGCCAGCAGTCCACGAGACAGACGAGCTGAAGCTTTCTTT. This codes for CASSPRDRRAEAFF.

This clonotype has just one count. V usage is TRBV10-1 and J usage is TRBJ1-1, with D perhaps TRBD1 (6 bases). Per germline, CDR1 WNHNN and CDR2 SYGVQD (reference sequence). There are 14 residues in the CDR3. V lost 6 bases and J 5 bases, leaving 16 bases between the germline ends. CDR3: CASSGSGVWTEAFF. The DNA for the CDR3 is TGCGCCAGCAGCGGGTCAGGGGTTTGGACTGAAGCTTTCTTT.

The CDR3 DNA follows: TGTGCCAGCAGCTTAACACACGGAAACACCGGGGAGCTGTTTTTT. Protein product: CASSLTHGNTGELFF. The gene calls are TRBV7-3 and TRBJ2-2; D is unresolved. The CDR3 covers 15 residues. V was pared by 0 bases and J by 2 bases, with 7 bases between. Germline CDR1 reads SGHTA; CDR2 reads FQGTGA.

The rearrangement joins TRBV11-3 to TRBJ2-5; tentatively, D is TRBD2 (5 bases). With 4 bases removed from V and 5 bases from J, the gap between germline ends came to 5 bases. The germline gives CDR1 SGHNT, CDR2 YENEEA. The CDR3 contains 11 residues. The CDR3 nucleotides are TGTGCCAGCAGCTGGAGGGAGACCCAGTACTTC. Its translation: CASSWRETQYF. Looking up the rest from reference TRBV11-3 and TRBJ2-5 gives the full variable domain: EAGVVQSPRYKIIEKKQPVAFWCNPISGHNTLYWYLQNLGQGPELLIRYENEEAVDDSQLPKDRFSAERLKGVDSTLKIQPAELGDSAVYLCASSWRETQYFGPGTRLLVL.

This chain connects TRBV6-5 to TRBJ1-2; TRBD1 might be the D (6 bases). Germline CDR1 MNHEY, CDR2 SVGAGI. The CDR3 contains 15 residues. Trimming left V 4 bases short and J 3 bases short, with 15 bases between. The CDR3 protein is CASSSGTLRDYGYTF. In nucleotides, the CDR3 is TGTGCCAGCAGTTCCGGGACATTAAGGGACTATGGCTACACCTTC.

J is TRBJ1-2 and V is TRBV27; 8 nucleotides match TRBD1. The CDR3 runs 16 residues. The germline gives CDR1 MNHEY, CDR2 SMNVEV (reference sequence). The trim removed 3 bases at V and 7 bases at J, leaving 13 bases unmatched. The CDR3 coding sequence is TGTGCCAGCAGTTTGGACAGGGCCCCATCGCCGGTTGGCTACACCTTC. Its translation is CASSLDRAPSPVGYTF.

CDR3 protein: CASSLRASDTQYF. As DNA, the CDR3 is TGTGCCAGCAGCCTCAGGGCTTCAGATACGCAGTATTTT. This sequence joins TRBV7-9 and TRBJ2-3; tentative D call: TRBD1 (5 bases). V was cut by 5 bases and J by 4 bases, with 10 bases left in between. The CDR3 is made up of 13 amino acids. Germline CDR1 SEHNR, CDR2 FQNEAQ (reference sequence).

The chain is built from TRBV6-1 and TRBJ1-4; no clear D gene. Trimming removed 7 bases from V and 5 bases from J, with 14 bases in between. Germline V CDR1 and CDR2: MNHNS, SASEGT. This CDR3 is built from 14 residues. The CDR3 sequence: CASKSAGTNEKLFF. The CDR3 coding sequence is TGTGCCAGCAAATCGGCCGGCACCAATGAAAAACTGTTTTTT.

The CDR3 region is CSARSLATNEKLFF. As DNA, the CDR3 is TGCAGTGCTAGGAGCCTTGCAACTAATGAAAAACTGTTTTTT. V gene TRBV20-1 combines with J gene TRBJ1-4; D ambiguous. This CDR3 is 14 amino acids long. The ends were cut back, 3 bases at V and 0 bases at J, with 8 bases in the middle. The germline CDR1 and CDR2 sequences are DFQATT and SNEGSKA (reference sequence).

CDR3 DNA sequence: TGTGCCAGCAGCTTAGAAAGGGTTCAGAACACTGAAGCTTTCTTT. It codes for CASSLERVQNTEAFF. The chain has TRBV7-9 and TRBJ1-1; D is uncertain. The CDR3 has 15 residues. Germline V gene data show CDR1 as SEHNR and CDR2 as FQNEAQ (reference sequence). V lost 1 base to trimming and J lost 1 base, with 10 bases between them. The full variable domain, in which reference TRBV7-9 and TRBJ1-1 provide the parts outside the CDR3, is DTGVSQNPRHKITKRGQNVTFRCDPISEHNRLYWYRQTLGQGPEFLTYFQNEAQLEKSRLLSDRFSAERPKGSFSTLEIQRTEQGDSAMYLCASSLERVQNTEAFFGQGTRLTVV.

This chain joins TRBV30 and TRBJ2-3; tentative D call: TRBD1 (5 bases). Germline assignment: CDR1 GTSNPN and CDR2 SVGIG (reference sequence). CDR3 length: 14 amino acids. The V end lost 0 bases, the J end lost 5 bases, and 12 bases lay between the germline ends. CDR3 residues: CAWSVQALGDTQYF. As DNA, the CDR3 is TGTGCCTGGAGTGTACAGGCCTTGGGAGATACGCAGTATTTT. The full variable domain, rest sourced from reference TRBV30 and TRBJ2-3, is SQTIHQWPATLVQPVGSPLSLECTVEGTSNPNLYWYRQAAGRGLQLLFYSVGIGQISSEVPQNLSASRPQDRQFILSSKKLLLSDSGFYLCAWSVQALGDTQYFGPGTRLTVL.

The gene calls are TRBV28 and TRBJ2-3; TRBD2 might be the D (5 bases). V was trimmed by 11 bases and J by 2 bases, leaving 14 bases between them. CDR3 length: 13 residues. Per the germline V gene, CDR1 is MDHEN and CDR2 is SYDVKM. The CDR3 sequence is CAWGERITDTQYF. The CDR3 nucleotides read TGTGCCTGGGGAGAGCGGATCACAGATACGCAGTATTTT. The full variable domain, with the rest looked up from reference TRBV28 and TRBJ2-3, is DVKVTQSSRYLVKRTGEKVFLECVQDMDHENMFWYRQDPGLGLRLIYFSYDVKMKEKGDIPEGYSVSREKKERFSLILESASTNQTSMYLCAWGERITDTQYFGPGTRLTVL.

The J gene is TRBJ2-5, the V gene TRBV11-3, with 9 bases fitting TRBD2. The CDR3 consists of 16 residues. J gave up 3 bases and V 0 bases, and 5 bases lay outside the gene matches. The germline CDR1 and CDR2 sequences are SGHNT and YENEEA. The CDR3 here is CASSLDSQRGEETQYF. The DNA for the CDR3 is TGTGCCAGCAGCTTAGATTCTCAGCGGGGGGAAGAGACCCAGTACTTC. Drawing the rest from reference TRBV11-3 and TRBJ2-5, the complete variable domain is EAGVVQSPRYKIIEKKQPVAFWCNPISGHNTLYWYLQNLGQGPELLIRYENEEAVDDSQLPKDRFSAERLKGVDSTLKIQPAELGDSAVYLCASSLDSQRGEETQYFGPGTRLLVL.

This chain links TRBV5-1 with TRBJ2-1, with TRBD2 matching 9 bases. V was clipped by 4 bases and J by 3 bases; unmatched bases: 2. The CDR3 spans 14 residues. Germline loops: CDR1 SGHRS, CDR2 YFSETQ. This CDR3 reads CASSASGNYNEQFF. For the CDR3, the DNA is TGCGCCAGCAGCGCTAGCGGGAACTACAATGAGCAGTTCTTC.

The gene calls are TRBV20-1 and TRBJ2-4, with TRBD2 matching 9 bases. Germline V gene lookup returns CDR1 DFQATT and CDR2 SNEGSKA (reference sequence). The CDR3 has 16 residues. With V trimmed by 3 bases and J by 0 bases, 6 bases remained unmatched. CDR3 residues: CSARLPGLAAKNIQYF. The CDR3 coding sequence is TGCAGTGCTAGGTTACCGGGACTAGCAGCCAAAAACATTCAGTACTTC.

This clonotype came up a few times. The chain uses TRBV15 and TRBJ1-4; TRBD1 matches at 10 bases. CDR3 length equals 16 residues. Germline CDR1 LNHNV, CDR2 YYDKDF (reference sequence). The J segment lost 8 bases and the V segment lost 5 bases, leaving 11 bases of the junction unmatched. DNA for the CDR3: TGTGCCACCAGCCCCGGGACAGGGGCCGGGGGGGAAAAACTGTTTTTT. It translates to CATSPGTGAGGEKLFF. The entire variable domain, with the rest obtained from reference TRBV15 and TRBJ1-4, is as follows: DAMVIQNPRYQVTQFGKPVTLSCSQTLNHNVMYWYQQKSSQAPKLLFHYYDKDFNNEADTPDNFQSRRPNTSFCFLDIRSPGLGDTAMYLCATSPGTGAGGEKLFFGSGTQLSVL.

V is TRBV6-1 and J is TRBJ2-3, with 7 positions matching TRBD2. The CDR3 is 13 amino acids. The J segment lost 5 bases and the V segment lost 6 bases, leaving 5 bases of the junction unmatched. CDR1 is MNHNS, CDR2 SASEGT, per germline. The CDR3 DNA reads as TGTGCCAGCAGCCAGGGACTATTAGATACGCAGTATTTT. Translated: CASSQGLLDTQYF.

This clonotype came up once. The J gene is TRBJ2-2, the V gene TRBV19; TRBD2 matches at 7 bases. Germline V gives CDR1 LNHDA, CDR2 SQIVND (reference sequence). The CDR3 loop spans 15 amino acids. Trimming cost V 4 bases and J 5 bases; bases outside gene matches: 7. For the CDR3, the DNA is TGTGCCAGTAGTAATGCGGGAGTGCGGACCGGGGAGCTGTTTTTT. Its protein product is CASSNAGVRTGELFF.